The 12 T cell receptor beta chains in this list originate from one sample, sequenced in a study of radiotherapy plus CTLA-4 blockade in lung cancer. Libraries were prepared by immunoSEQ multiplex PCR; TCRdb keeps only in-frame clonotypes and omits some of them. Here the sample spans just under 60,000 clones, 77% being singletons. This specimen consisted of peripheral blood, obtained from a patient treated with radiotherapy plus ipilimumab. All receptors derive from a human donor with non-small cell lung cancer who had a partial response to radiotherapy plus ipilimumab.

The DNA for the CDR3 is TGTGCCAGTAGTATTGCCCCCCCCTCAGGCTACAATGAGCAGTTCTTC. Translated: CASSIAPPSGYNEQFF. The chain couples TRBV19 to TRBJ2-1; D gene unclear. Germline CDR1 is LNHDA and CDR2 is SQIVND (reference sequence). The V end was cut by 3 bases, the J end by 3 bases, with 15 bases between. This CDR3 is built from 16 residues.

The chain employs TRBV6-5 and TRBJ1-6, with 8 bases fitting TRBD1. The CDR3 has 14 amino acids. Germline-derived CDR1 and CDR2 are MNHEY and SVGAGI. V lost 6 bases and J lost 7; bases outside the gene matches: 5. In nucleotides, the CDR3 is TGTGCCAGCAGGTCAGGGGGCCAGAATTCACCCCTCCACTTT. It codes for CASRSGGQNSPLHF.

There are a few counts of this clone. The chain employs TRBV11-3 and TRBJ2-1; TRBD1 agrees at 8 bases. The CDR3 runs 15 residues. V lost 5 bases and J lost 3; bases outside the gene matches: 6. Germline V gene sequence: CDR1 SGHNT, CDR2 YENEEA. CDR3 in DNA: TGTGCCAGCAGCGGGGGACAGGCGGACTACAATGAGCAGTTCTTC. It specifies CASSGGQADYNEQFF.

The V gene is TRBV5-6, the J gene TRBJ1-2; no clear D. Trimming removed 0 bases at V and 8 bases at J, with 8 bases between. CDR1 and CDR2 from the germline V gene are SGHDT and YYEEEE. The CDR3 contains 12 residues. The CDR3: CASSLGHDGYTF. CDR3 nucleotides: TGTGCCAGCAGCTTGGGACACGACGGCTACACCTTC. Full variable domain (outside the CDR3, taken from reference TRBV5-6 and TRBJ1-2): DAGVTQSPTHLIKTRGQQVTLRCSPKSGHDTVSWYQQALGQGPQFIFQYYEEEERQRGNFPDRFSGHQFPNYSSELNVNALLLGDSALYLCASSLGHDGYTFGSGTRLTVV.

CDR3: CASRGGNQPQHF. CDR3 coding DNA: TGTGCCAGCAGGGGGGGAAATCAGCCCCAGCATTTT. This chain uses TRBV6-5 with TRBJ1-5; TRBD1 is a possible D gene (5 bases). Germline V lookup: CDR1 MNHEY, CDR2 SVGAGI. V was clipped by 6 bases and J by 4 bases, with 7 bases between them. The length of the CDR3 is 12 residues.

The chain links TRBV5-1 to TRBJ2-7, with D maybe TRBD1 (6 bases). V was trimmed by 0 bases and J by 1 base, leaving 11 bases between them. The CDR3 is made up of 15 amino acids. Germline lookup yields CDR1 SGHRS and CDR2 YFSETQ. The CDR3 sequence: CASSLDRVLSYEQYF. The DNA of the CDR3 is TGCGCCAGCAGCTTGGACAGGGTACTTTCCTACGAGCAGTACTTC.

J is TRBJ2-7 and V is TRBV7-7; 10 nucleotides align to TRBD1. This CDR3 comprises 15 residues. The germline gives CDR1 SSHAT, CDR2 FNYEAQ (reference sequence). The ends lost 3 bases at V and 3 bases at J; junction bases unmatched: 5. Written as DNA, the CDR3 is TGTGCCAGCAGCTTCGGGACAGGGGCGAGCTACGAGCAGTACTTC. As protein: CASSFGTGASYEQYF.

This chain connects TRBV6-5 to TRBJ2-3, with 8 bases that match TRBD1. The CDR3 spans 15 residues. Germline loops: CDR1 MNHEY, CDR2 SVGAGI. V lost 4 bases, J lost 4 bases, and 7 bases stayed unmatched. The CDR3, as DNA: TGTGCCAGCAGTTTGGGACAGGCGGGCCCAGATACGCAGTATTTT. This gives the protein CASSLGQAGPDTQYF.

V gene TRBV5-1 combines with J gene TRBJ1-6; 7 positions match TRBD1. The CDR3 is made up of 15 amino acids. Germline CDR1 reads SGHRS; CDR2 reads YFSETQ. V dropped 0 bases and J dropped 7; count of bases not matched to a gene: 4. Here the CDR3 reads CASSLAAGGNSPLHF. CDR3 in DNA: TGCGCCAGCAGCTTGGCCGCAGGGGGAAATTCACCCCTCCACTTT.

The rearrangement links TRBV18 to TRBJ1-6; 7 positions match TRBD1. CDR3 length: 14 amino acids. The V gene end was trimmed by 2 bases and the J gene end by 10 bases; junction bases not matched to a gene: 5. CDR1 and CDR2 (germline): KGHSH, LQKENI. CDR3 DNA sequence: TGTGCCAGCTCACCAACAGGGGTCGGCTCACCCCTCCACTTT. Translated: CASSPTGVGSPLHF.

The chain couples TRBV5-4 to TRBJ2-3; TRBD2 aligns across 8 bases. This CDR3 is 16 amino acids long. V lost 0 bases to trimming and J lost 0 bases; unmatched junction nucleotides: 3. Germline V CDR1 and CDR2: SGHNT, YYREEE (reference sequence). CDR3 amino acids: CASSLGAGDSTDTQYF. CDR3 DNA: TGTGCCAGCAGCTTGGGAGCGGGGGATAGCACAGATACGCAGTATTTT.

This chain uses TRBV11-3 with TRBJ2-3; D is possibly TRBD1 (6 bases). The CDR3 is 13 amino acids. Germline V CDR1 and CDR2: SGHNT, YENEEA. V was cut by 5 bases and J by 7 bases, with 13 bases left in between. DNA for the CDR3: TGTGCCAGCAGCATTGGACAGACGAATACGCAGTATTTT. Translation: CASSIGQTNTQYF.